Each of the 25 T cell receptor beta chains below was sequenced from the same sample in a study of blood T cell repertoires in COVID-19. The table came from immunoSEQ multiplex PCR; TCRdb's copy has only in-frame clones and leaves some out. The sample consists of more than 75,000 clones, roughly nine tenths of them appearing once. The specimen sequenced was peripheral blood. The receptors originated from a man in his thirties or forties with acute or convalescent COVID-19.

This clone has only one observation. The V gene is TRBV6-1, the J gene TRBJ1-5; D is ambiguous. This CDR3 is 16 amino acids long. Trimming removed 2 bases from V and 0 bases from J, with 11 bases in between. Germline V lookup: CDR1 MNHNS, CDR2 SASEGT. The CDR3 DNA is TGTGCCAGCAGTGAACTAGCAAGGGTTAGCAATCAGCCCCAGCATTTT. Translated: CASSELARVSNQPQHF.

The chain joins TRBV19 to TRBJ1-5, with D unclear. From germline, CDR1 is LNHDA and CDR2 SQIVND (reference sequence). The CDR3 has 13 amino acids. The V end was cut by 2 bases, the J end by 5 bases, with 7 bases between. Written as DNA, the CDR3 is TGTGCCAGTAGTATACAGGTTCATCAGCCCCAGCATTTT. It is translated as CASSIQVHQPQHF.

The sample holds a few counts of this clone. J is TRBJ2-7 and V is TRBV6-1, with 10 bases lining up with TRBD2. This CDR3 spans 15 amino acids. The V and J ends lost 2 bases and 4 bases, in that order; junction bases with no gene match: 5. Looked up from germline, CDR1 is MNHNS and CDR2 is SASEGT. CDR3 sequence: CASSERAGGPYEQYF. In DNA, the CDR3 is TGTGCCAGCAGTGAAAGAGCGGGAGGGCCTTACGAGCAGTACTTC.

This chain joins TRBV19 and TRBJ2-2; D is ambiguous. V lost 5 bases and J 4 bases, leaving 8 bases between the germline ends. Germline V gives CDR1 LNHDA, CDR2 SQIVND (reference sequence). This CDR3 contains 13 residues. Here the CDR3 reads CASSPSSTGELFF. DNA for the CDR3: TGTGCCAGTAGTCCTAGTAGCACCGGGGAGCTGTTTTTT.

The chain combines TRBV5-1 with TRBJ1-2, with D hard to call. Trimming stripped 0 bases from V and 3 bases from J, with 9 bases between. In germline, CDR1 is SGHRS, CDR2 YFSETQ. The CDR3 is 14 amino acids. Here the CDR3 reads CASSLGVEDYGYTF. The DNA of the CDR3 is TGCGCCAGCAGCTTGGGGGTAGAGGACTATGGCTACACCTTC. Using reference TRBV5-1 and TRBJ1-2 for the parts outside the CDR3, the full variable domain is KAGVTQTPRYLIKTRGQQVTLSCSPISGHRSVSWYQQTPGQGLQFLFEYFSETQRNKGNFPGRFSGRQFSNSRSEMNVSTLELGDSALYLCASSLGVEDYGYTFGSGTRLTVV.

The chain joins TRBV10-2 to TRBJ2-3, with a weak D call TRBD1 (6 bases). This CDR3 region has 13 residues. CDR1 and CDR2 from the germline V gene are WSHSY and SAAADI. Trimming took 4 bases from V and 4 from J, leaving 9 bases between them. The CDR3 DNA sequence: TGCGCCAGCAGTGTCCCAGGGGCAGATACGCAGTATTTT. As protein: CASSVPGADTQYF.

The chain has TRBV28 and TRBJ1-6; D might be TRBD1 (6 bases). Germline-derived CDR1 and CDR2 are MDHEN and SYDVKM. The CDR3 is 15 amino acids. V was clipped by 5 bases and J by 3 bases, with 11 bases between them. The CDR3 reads CASSQGQFYNSPLHF. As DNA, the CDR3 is TGTGCCAGCAGTCAAGGACAGTTCTATAATTCACCCCTCCACTTT.

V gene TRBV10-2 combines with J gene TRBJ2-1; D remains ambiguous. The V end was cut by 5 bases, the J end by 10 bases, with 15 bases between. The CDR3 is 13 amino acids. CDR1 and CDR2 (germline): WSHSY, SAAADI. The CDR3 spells CASSSLEANEQFF. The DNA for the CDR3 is TGCGCCAGCAGTTCCCTAGAGGCGAACGAGCAGTTCTTC.

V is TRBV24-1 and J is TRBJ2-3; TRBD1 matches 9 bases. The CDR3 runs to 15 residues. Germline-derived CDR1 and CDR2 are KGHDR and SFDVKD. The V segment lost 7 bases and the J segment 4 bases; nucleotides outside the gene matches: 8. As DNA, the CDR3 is TGTGCCACCAGCACAGGGGGCACTAGCGCAGATACGCAGTATTTT. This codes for CATSTGGTSADTQYF.

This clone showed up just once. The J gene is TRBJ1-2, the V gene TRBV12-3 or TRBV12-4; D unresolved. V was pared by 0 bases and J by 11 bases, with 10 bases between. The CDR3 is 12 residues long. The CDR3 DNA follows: TGTGCCAGCAGTTTAGCCCCCCAGGCTTACACCTTC. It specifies CASSLAPQAYTF.

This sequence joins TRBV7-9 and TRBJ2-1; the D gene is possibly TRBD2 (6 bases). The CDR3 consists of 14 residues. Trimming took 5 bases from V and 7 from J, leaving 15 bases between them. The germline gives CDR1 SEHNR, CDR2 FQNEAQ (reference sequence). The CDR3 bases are TGTGCCAGCAGCCCCCAGGCGGGGCCTAATGAGCAGTTCTTC. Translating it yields CASSPQAGPNEQFF.

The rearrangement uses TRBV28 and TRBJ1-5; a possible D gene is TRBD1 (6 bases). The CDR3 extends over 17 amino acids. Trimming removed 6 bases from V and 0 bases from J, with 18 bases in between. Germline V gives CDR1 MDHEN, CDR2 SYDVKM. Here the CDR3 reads CASRQNRVRASNQPQHF. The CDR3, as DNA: TGTGCCAGCAGACAAAACAGGGTAAGGGCTAGCAATCAGCCCCAGCATTTT.

CDR3 DNA sequence: TGTGCCATCAGCCCAACGGGACAGACAGAAAAACTGTTTTTT. This sequence encodes CAISPTGQTEKLFF. The chain has TRBV10-3 and TRBJ1-4, with 7 positions matching TRBD1. The CDR3 is 14 amino acids. Per germline, CDR1 ENHRY and CDR2 SYGVKD. V dropped 6 bases and J dropped 8; count of bases not matched to a gene: 9.

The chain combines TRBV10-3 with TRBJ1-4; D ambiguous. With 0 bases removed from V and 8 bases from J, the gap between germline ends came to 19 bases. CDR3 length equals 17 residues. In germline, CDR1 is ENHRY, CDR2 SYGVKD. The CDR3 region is CAISESMVSQAVEKLFF. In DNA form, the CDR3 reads TGTGCCATCAGTGAGTCGATGGTTTCCCAGGCTGTAGAAAAACTGTTTTTT.

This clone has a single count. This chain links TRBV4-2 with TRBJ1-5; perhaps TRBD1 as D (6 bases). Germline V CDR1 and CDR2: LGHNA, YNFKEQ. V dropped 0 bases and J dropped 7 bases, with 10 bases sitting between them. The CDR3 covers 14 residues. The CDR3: CASSQERGGQPQHF. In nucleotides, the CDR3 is TGTGCCAGCAGCCAAGAGAGAGGGGGACAGCCCCAGCATTTT.

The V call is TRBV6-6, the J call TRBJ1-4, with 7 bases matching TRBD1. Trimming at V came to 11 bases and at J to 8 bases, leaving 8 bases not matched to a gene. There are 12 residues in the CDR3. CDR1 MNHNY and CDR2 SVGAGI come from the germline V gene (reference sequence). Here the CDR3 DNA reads TGTGCCGTGGGGACAGCTGGGGAAAAACTGTTTTTT. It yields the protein CAVGTAGEKLFF.

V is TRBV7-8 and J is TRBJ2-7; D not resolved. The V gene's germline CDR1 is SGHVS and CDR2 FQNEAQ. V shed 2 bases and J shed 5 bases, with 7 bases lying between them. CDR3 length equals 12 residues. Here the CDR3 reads CASSLNGHEQYF. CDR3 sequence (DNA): TGTGCCAGCAGCTTAAACGGTCACGAGCAGTACTTC. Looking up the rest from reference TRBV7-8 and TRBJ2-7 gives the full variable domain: GAGVSQSPRYKVAKRGQDVALRCDPISGHVSLFWYQQALGQGPEFLTYFQNEAQLDKSGLPSDRFFAERPEGSVSTLKIQRTQQEDSAVYLCASSLNGHEQYFGPGTRLTVT.

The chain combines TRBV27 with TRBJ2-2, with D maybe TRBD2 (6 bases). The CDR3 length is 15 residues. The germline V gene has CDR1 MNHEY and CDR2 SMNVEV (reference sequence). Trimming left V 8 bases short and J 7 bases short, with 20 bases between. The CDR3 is CASGLLGGAVGELFF. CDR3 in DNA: TGTGCCAGCGGTCTCCTTGGAGGGGCGGTCGGGGAGCTGTTTTTT.

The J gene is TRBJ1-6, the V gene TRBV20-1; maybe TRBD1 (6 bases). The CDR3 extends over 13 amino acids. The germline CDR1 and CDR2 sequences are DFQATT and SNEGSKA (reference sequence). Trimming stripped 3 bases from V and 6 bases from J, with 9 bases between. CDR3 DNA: TGCAGTGCTAGTTGGACAGTTAATTCACCCCTCCACTTT. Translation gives CSASWTVNSPLHF.

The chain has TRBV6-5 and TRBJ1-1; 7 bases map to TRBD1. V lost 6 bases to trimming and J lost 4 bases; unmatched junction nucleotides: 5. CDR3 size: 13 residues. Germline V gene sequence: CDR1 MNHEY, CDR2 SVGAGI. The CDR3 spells CASRPGGSTEAFF. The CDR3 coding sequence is TGTGCCAGCAGACCAGGGGGGAGCACTGAAGCTTTCTTT.

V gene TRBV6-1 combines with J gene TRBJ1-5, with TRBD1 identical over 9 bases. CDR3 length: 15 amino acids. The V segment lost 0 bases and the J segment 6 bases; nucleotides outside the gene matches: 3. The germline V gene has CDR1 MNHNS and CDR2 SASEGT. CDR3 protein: CASSEADRGFQPQHF. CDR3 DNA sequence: TGTGCCAGCAGTGAAGCTGACAGGGGGTTTCAGCCCCAGCATTTT.

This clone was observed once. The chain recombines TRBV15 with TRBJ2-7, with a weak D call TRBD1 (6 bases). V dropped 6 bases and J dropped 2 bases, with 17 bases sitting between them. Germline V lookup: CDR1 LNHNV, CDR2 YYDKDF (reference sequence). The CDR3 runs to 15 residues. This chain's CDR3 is CATRIEQGSTYEQYF. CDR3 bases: TGTGCCACCAGGATAGAACAGGGATCGACCTACGAGCAGTACTTC.

Written as DNA, the CDR3 is TGTGCCAGCAGCACGGGTGGGGCTGTGGAGACCCAGTACTTC. It translates to CASSTGGAVETQYF. The chain combines TRBV6-5 with TRBJ2-5, with D maybe TRBD1 (5 bases). V shed 6 bases and J shed 5 bases, with 16 bases lying between them. The CDR3 loop spans 14 amino acids. Germline V gives CDR1 MNHEY, CDR2 SVGAGI.

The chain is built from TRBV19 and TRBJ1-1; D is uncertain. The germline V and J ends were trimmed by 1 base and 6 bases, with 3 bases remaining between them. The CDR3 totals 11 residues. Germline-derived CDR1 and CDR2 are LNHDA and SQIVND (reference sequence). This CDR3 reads CASSIGAEAFF. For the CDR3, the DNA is TGTGCCAGTAGTATAGGAGCTGAAGCTTTCTTT.

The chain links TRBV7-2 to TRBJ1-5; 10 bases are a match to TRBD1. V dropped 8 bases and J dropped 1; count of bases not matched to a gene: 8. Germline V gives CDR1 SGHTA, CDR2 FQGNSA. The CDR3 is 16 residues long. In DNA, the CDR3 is TGTGCCAGCGGGGGACAGGGGCCCCTCAGCAATCAGCCCCAGCATTTT. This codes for CASGGQGPLSNQPQHF.